A single sample gave rise to the 15 T cell receptor beta chains below, sequenced in a study of T cell responses to AZD1222 COVID-19 vaccine. This table comes from immunoSEQ multiplex PCR, and its TCRdb copy is limited to in-frame clones, with some not included. The sample lists about 140,000 clones; 88% were seen once. Sequenced material: peripheral blood, taken 28 days after the second AZD1222 dose. All receptors come from an adult who received the AZD1222 COVID-19 vaccine.

The gene calls are TRBV28 and TRBJ2-5; 9 bases agree with TRBD2. The germline V gene encodes CDR1 MDHEN and CDR2 SYDVKM. The CDR3 is made up of 14 amino acids. J was trimmed by 5 bases and V by 9 bases; bases with no gene match: 10. The CDR3 here is CASEPSGASETQYF. The CDR3 coding sequence is TGTGCCAGTGAACCTAGCGGGGCCTCGGAGACCCAGTACTTC.

This clone was seen a handful of times. The J gene is TRBJ2-5, the V gene TRBV29-1; 7 positions match TRBD2. There are 13 residues in the CDR3. Trimming cost V 1 base and J 5 bases; bases outside gene matches: 4. Germline CDR1 SQVTM, CDR2 ANQGSEA. CDR3 coding DNA: TGCAGCGTTGAAGTAACTAGCGAGGAGACCCAGTACTTC. Amino acid sequence: CSVEVTSEETQYF. The full variable domain, completed using reference TRBV29-1 and TRBJ2-5, is SAVISQKPSRDICQRGTSLTIQCQVDSQVTMMFWYRQQPGQSLTLIATANQGSEATYESGFVIDKFPISRPNLTFSTLTVSNMSPEDSSIYLCSVEVTSEETQYFGPGTRLLVL.

This clone came up once. The chain couples TRBV3-1 (or the pseudogene TRBV3-2) to TRBJ2-7, with D uncertain. CDR3 length: 14 amino acids. Germline CDR1 is LGHDT and CDR2 is YNNKEL (reference sequence). Trimming shortened V by 0 bases and J by 9 bases, and 15 bases separated the two germline ends. The CDR3 coding sequence is TGTGCCAGCAGCCAAGAGGCGCCCGCGACCGTGCAGTACTTC. This gives the protein CASSQEAPATVQYF.

The V and J genes are TRBV11-2 and TRBJ2-1; TRBD2 aligns across 10 bases. The CDR3 loop spans 15 amino acids. V dropped 5 bases and J dropped 2; count of bases not matched to a gene: 3. Germline lookup yields CDR1 SGHAT and CDR2 FQNNGV. In nucleotides, the CDR3 is TGTGCCAGCAGCGCTAGCGGGAGCACCTACAATGAGCAGTTCTTC. It specifies CASSASGSTYNEQFF.

The rearrangement links TRBV4-1 to TRBJ2-3; a weak D match, TRBD1 (6 bases). Per germline, CDR1 MGHRA and CDR2 YSYEKL. This CDR3 has 12 residues. Trimming took off 8 bases at V and 0 bases at J, with 6 bases between the two ends. The CDR3 DNA reads TGCGCCAGCCAGGGGAGCACAGATACGCAGTATTTT. This gives the protein CASQGSTDTQYF.

The chain employs TRBV30 and TRBJ1-4, with a tentative D call TRBD1 (5 bases). CDR1 GTSNPN and CDR2 SVGIG come from the germline V gene (reference sequence). CDR3 length: 12 amino acids. V lost 8 bases, J lost 5 bases, and 12 bases lay in between. CDR3 region: CAQGERNEKLFF. In nucleotides, the CDR3 is TGTGCCCAAGGGGAGCGGAATGAAAAACTGTTTTTT.

V usage is TRBV3-1 (or the pseudogene TRBV3-2) and J usage is TRBJ2-3, with 9 bases lining up with TRBD2. CDR1 and CDR2 (germline): LGHDT, YNNKEL (reference sequence). J was trimmed by 4 bases and V by 0 bases; bases with no gene match: 8. The CDR3 totals 17 residues. In DNA, the CDR3 is TGTGCCAGCAGCCAAGATCCGGGCGGGAGGGCCGCAGATACGCAGTATTTT. Translation: CASSQDPGGRAADTQYF.

V usage is TRBV7-9 and J usage is TRBJ1-5; D remains ambiguous. Germline CDR1 is SEHNR and CDR2 is FQNEAQ (reference sequence). Trimming removed 10 bases from V and 0 bases from J, with 13 bases in between. The CDR3 length is 14 residues. As DNA, the CDR3 is TGTGCCACCGCGTCGGATTCTAGCAATCAGCCCCAGCATTTT. Translation gives CATASDSSNQPQHF.

This rearrangement joins TRBV19 to TRBJ2-2, with 8 positions matching TRBD1. The junction had 11 bases not matched to a gene; V was cut back by 7 bases and J by 4 bases. This CDR3 is 16 amino acids long. The germline CDR1 and CDR2 sequences are LNHDA and SQIVND (reference sequence). In DNA form, the CDR3 reads TGTGCCAGTAAGGAGGGGTCGGGGACAGGCACCGGGGAGCTGTTTTTT. This encodes CASKEGSGTGTGELFF.

This rearrangement joins TRBV29-1 to TRBJ2-7; TRBD1 might be the D (6 bases). Germline V gene data show CDR1 as SQVTM and CDR2 as ANQGSEA. This CDR3 spans 14 amino acids. V lost 7 bases and J lost 0, with 16 bases in between. The CDR3 nucleotides read TGCAGCGCCTTTGACGGGACATCCTCCTACGAGCAGTACTTC. Amino acid sequence: CSAFDGTSSYEQYF.

The J gene is TRBJ1-4, the V gene TRBV18, with 11 bases aligning to TRBD1. Germline V gives CDR1 KGHSH, CDR2 LQKENI. With V trimmed by 4 bases and J by 5 bases, 3 bases remained unmatched. The CDR3 contains 15 residues. The CDR3 DNA is TGTGCCAGCTCACGGACAGGGGGCCTCAATGAAAAACTGTTTTTT. Its translation is CASSRTGGLNEKLFF.

The V gene is TRBV28, the J gene TRBJ2-1; 13 bases line up with TRBD2. From germline, CDR1 is MDHEN and CDR2 SYDVKM. This CDR3 spans 17 amino acids. Unmatched junction bases numbered 11, after V lost 4 bases and J lost 8 bases. CDR3: CASSSAGLAGPGDEQFF. CDR3 sequence (DNA): TGTGCCAGCAGTTCGGCGGGACTAGCGGGACCTGGGGATGAGCAGTTCTTC.

The chain uses TRBV5-1 and TRBJ2-6; D remains ambiguous. Trimming removed 4 bases at V and 0 bases at J, with 20 bases between. The V gene's germline CDR1 is SGHRS and CDR2 YFSETQ. CDR3 length: 19 amino acids. For the CDR3, the DNA is TGCGCCAGCAGCGCCCCGTACCGGACCTCCAACTCTGGGGCCAACGTCCTGACTTTC. Translated, it gives CASSAPYRTSNSGANVLTF.

Written as DNA, the CDR3 is TGTGCCACCAGCAGAGCGGCGGGAGCCACCGGGGAGCTGTTTTTT. Encoded protein: CATSRAAGATGELFF. The rearrangement uses TRBV15 and TRBJ2-2, with 7 bases lining up with TRBD2. Germline V CDR1 and CDR2: LNHNV, YYDKDF (reference sequence). Losses at the gene ends were 1 base for V and 4 bases for J; bases not matched to a gene: 3. The CDR3 is 15 residues long.

This chain links TRBV6-5 with TRBJ1-1, with no clear D. V gave up 7 bases and J gave up 1 base, with 13 bases separating them. Germline loops: CDR1 MNHEY, CDR2 SVGAGI. The CDR3 is made up of 14 amino acids. In DNA, the CDR3 is TGTGCCAGCACCTTAAGTGGGGAGAACACTGAAGCTTTCTTT. Amino acid sequence: CASTLSGENTEAFF.